This T cell receptor (beta chain) comes out of a study of T cells in Graves' hyperthyroidism and ophthalmopathy. Study conclusions and caveats: Most thyroid clonotypes that were expanded above 0.001 also turned up in blood. Before onset, ophthalmopathy was predicted by the model a median about 6.2 months earlier.

Hyperthyroidism was newly diagnosed in patients aged 18 to 65 (duration under 2 months). Clinical symptoms, serum thyroxine and TRAb, thyroid ultrasound and orbital computed tomography were used for the diagnoses. This CDR3 comprises 12 residues. The germline CDR1 and CDR2 sequences are ENHRY and SYGVKD. Germline trimming cut 10 bases from V and 3 bases from J; bases unmatched to any gene: 6. Amplification of TCR beta CDR3 regions was performed using RNA transcripts as template. In the first-round RT-PCR of the TCR CDR3, the HTBI primer set was used. TCRdb independently ran MiXCR on the multiplex PCR reads; one entry per CDR3 protein. There are a few hundred thousand distinct CDR3 sequences in the sample; 46% occur only once, and 8.2% lies in the top ten. Many counts were recorded for this clonotype. The antigen is not known.

The sequence was obtained from a woman aged 18-35 years with Graves' hyperthyroidism. What was sequenced was peripheral blood or thyroid tissue (not recorded which). V and J are TRBV10-3 and TRBJ2-7; 7 bases align to TRBD1. In DNA form, the CDR3 reads TGTGCCACCCGAGGGGGCGGCTACGAGCAGTACTTC. Translation: CATRGGGYEQYF.